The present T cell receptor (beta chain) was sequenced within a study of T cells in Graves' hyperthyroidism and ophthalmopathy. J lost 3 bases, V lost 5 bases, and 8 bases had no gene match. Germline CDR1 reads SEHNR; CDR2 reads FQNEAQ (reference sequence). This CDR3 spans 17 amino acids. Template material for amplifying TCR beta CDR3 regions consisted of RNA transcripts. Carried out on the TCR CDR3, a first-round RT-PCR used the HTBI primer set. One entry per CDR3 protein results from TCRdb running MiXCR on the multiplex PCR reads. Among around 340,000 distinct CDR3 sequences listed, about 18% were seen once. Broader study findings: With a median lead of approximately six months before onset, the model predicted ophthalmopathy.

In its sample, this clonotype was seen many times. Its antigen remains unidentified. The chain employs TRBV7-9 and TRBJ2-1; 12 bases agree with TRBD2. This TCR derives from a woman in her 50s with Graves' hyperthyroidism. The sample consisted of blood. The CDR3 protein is CASSPTRLAGVYNEQFF. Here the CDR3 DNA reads TGTGCCAGCAGCCCTACGAGACTAGCGGGAGTCTACAATGAGCAGTTCTTC.